These 15 T cell receptor beta chains were sequenced from one sample in a study of T cell responses to AZD1222 COVID-19 vaccine. Clones were read by immunoSEQ multiplex PCR, and TCRdb kept only the in-frame ones, dropping some. The sample has approximately 140,000 clones; roughly 90% are singletons. The specimen was peripheral blood, collected 28 days after the second AZD1222 dose. Every receptor here comes from an adult who received the AZD1222 COVID-19 vaccine.

V and J are TRBV5-5 and TRBJ1-4, with D hard to call. The CDR3 spans 16 residues. V was pared by 4 bases and J by 8 bases, with 21 bases between. The germline CDR1 and CDR2 sequences are SGHKS and YYEKEE (reference sequence). The CDR3, as DNA: TGTGCCAGCAGCCCGGTGGGATGGGATTTGACGGAAAAACTGTTTTTT. As protein: CASSPVGWDLTEKLFF.

The gene calls are TRBV4-2 and TRBJ1-3; D is unclear. V dropped 0 bases and J dropped 0 bases, with 12 bases sitting between them. CDR3 size: 17 residues. Germline V lookup: CDR1 LGHNA, CDR2 YNFKEQ. DNA for the CDR3: TGTGCCAGCAGCCAAGAGACGGGCTTAGACTCTGGAAACACCATATATTTT. This gives the protein CASSQETGLDSGNTIYF.

J is TRBJ1-2 and V is TRBV2; D is undetermined. The CDR3 sequence is 11 residues long. Trimming cost V 1 base and J 5 bases, with 2 bases left between them. The germline CDR1 and CDR2 sequences are SNHLY and FYNNEI. CDR3 loop: CASSEVYGYTF. In DNA form, the CDR3 reads TGTGCCAGCAGTGAAGTATATGGCTACACCTTC.

The chain has TRBV19 and TRBJ1-1; no clear D gene. V lost 3 bases and J 1 base, leaving 9 bases between the germline ends. The CDR3 covers 14 residues. Germline CDR1 reads LNHDA; CDR2 reads SQIVND (reference sequence). The CDR3 protein is CASSIASSNTEAFF. As DNA, the CDR3 is TGTGCCAGTAGTATCGCGTCATCGAACACTGAAGCTTTCTTT.

The chain has TRBV19 and TRBJ1-1; TRBD1 is a possible D gene (5 bases). The V end was cut by 1 base, the J end by 7 bases, with 10 bases between. This CDR3 comprises 13 residues. The germline CDR1 and CDR2 sequences are LNHDA and SQIVND (reference sequence). CDR3 in amino acids: CASSIVNQGEAFF. DNA for the CDR3: TGTGCCAGTAGTATAGTAAATCAGGGTGAAGCTTTCTTT.

The CDR3 region has the DNA TGTGCCAGCAGCCCCACCGGGACAGGGGCCGCCACTAATGAAAAACTGTTTTTT. Its translation: CASSPTGTGAATNEKLFF. The chain joins TRBV9 to TRBJ1-4; 10 nucleotides align to TRBD1. CDR1 is SGDLS and CDR2 is YYNGEE in the germline V gene. The length of the CDR3 is 18 residues. V lost 4 bases and J lost 2; bases outside the gene matches: 11.

The CDR3: CASRPGTRGEETQYF. DNA for the CDR3: TGCGCCAGCAGGCCCGGGACTAGGGGCGAAGAGACCCAGTACTTC. V and J are TRBV5-1 and TRBJ2-5; 8 positions match TRBD2. Unmatched junction bases numbered 9, after V lost 5 bases and J lost 3 bases. Germline values: CDR1 SGHRS, CDR2 YFSETQ. The CDR3 is 15 amino acids.

In this sample, this clone turned up once. A read error is possible here, since a much larger clone lies one base away. The chain couples TRBV9 to TRBJ2-2; D is perhaps TRBD1 (6 bases). V lost 5 bases, J lost 5 bases, and 10 bases lay in between. The CDR3 loop spans 13 amino acids. Per the germline V gene, CDR1 is SGDLS and CDR2 is YYNGEE. The CDR3 DNA follows: TGTGCCAGCAGTTACAGGGAAACCGGGGAGCTGTTTTTT. This translates into CASSYRETGELFF.

This clone has just one count. The J gene is TRBJ1-4, the V gene TRBV9; no clear D gene. V was clipped by 2 bases and J by 0 bases, with 11 bases between them. The CDR3 consists of 16 residues. Germline V gives CDR1 SGDLS, CDR2 YYNGEE. The CDR3 region is CASSVRGTATNEKLFF. The CDR3 DNA reads as TGTGCCAGCAGCGTTCGCGGCACAGCAACTAATGAAAAACTGTTTTTT.

The rearrangement uses TRBV2 and TRBJ2-2, with D tentatively TRBD1 (6 bases). This CDR3 contains 13 residues. The V and J ends lost 7 bases and 4 bases respectively, with 10 bases between them. The germline V gene has CDR1 SNHLY and CDR2 FYNNEI. The CDR3 bases are TGTGCCAGCAAGGACAGACCCACCGGGGAGCTGTTTTTT. Translated, it gives CASKDRPTGELFF.

The chain recombines TRBV9 with TRBJ2-1; 10 nucleotides agree with TRBD1. CDR3 size: 15 residues. The J segment lost 9 bases and the V segment lost 2 bases, leaving 8 bases of the junction unmatched. Germline CDR1 SGDLS, CDR2 YYNGEE. CDR3 coding DNA: TGTGCCAGCAGCGTCGTTGGGACAGGGGTCACTGAGCAGTTCTTC. Residues: CASSVVGTGVTEQFF. Variable domain in full (rest from reference TRBV9 and TRBJ2-1): DSGVTQTPKHLITATGQRVTLRCSPRSGDLSVYWYQQSLDQGLQFLIQYYNGEERAKGNILERFSAQQFPDLHSELNLSSLELGDSALYFCASSVVGTGVTEQFFGPGTRLTVL.

V and J are TRBV7-2 and TRBJ1-5, with D possibly TRBD1 on 5 matching bases. The CDR3 totals 15 residues. Germline CDR1 is SGHTA and CDR2 is FQGNSA. V gave up 1 base and J gave up 2 bases, with 9 bases separating them. The CDR3 is CASSLGRGGNQPQHF. In nucleotides, the CDR3 is TGTGCCAGCAGCTTAGGGAGGGGCGGCAATCAGCCCCAGCATTTT. The complete variable domain, with remaining parts taken from reference TRBV7-2 and TRBJ1-5, reads GAGVSQSPSNKVTEKGKDVELRCDPISGHTALYWYRQSLGQGLEFLIYFQGNSAPDKSGLPSDRFSAERTGGSVSTLTIQRTQQEDSAVYLCASSLGRGGNQPQHFGDGTRLSIL.

The gene calls are TRBV18 and TRBJ1-5; no reliable D call. Germline CDR1 and CDR2: KGHSH and LQKENI. The CDR3 runs 14 residues. Trimming removed 3 bases at V and 0 bases at J, with 6 bases between. The CDR3 DNA is TGTGCCAGCTCACCCCTTTATAGCAATCAGCCCCAGCATTTT. It specifies CASSPLYSNQPQHF.

The gene calls are TRBV9 and TRBJ1-1; D remains unclear. Germline V gene lookup returns CDR1 SGDLS and CDR2 YYNGEE. This CDR3 is 15 amino acids long. Trimming removed 3 bases from V and 4 bases from J, with 16 bases in between. The CDR3 sequence: CASSESGGAGTEAFF. The CDR3 DNA is TGTGCCAGCAGCGAATCAGGAGGCGCGGGCACTGAAGCTTTCTTT. The full variable domain, rest sourced from reference TRBV9 and TRBJ1-1, is DSGVTQTPKHLITATGQRVTLRCSPRSGDLSVYWYQQSLDQGLQFLIQYYNGEERAKGNILERFSAQQFPDLHSELNLSSLELGDSALYFCASSESGGAGTEAFFGQGTRLTVV.

V usage is TRBV30 and J usage is TRBJ2-1, with 13 bases aligning to TRBD2. V dropped 5 bases and J dropped 12; count of bases not matched to a gene: 10. Germline V gene lookup returns CDR1 GTSNPN and CDR2 SVGIG (reference sequence). This CDR3 spans 14 amino acids. The CDR3 sequence is CAWEVGTSGTGQFF. The CDR3 bases are TGTGCCTGGGAGGTTGGGACTAGCGGGACGGGGCAGTTCTTC.